A selection of T cell receptor beta chains follows, all from one sample in a study of OX40 agonist ivuxolimab in advanced cancers. TCRdb keeps only in-frame clones here, not all; method: immunoSEQ multiplex PCR. The profile shows 100,000 to 120,000 clones, roughly 90% of them singletons. The sample was CD4+ or CD8+ T cells sorted from blood, taken in a trial of the OX40 agonist ivuxolimab. These receptors were taken from an adult with an advanced solid tumor such as melanoma, head and neck, liver or kidney cancer. Both conserved end residues are part of each CDR3. Fields, in order: V gene, CDR3 length, D gene, J gene, clone size, CDR3 protein, CDR3 DNA. A D gene is named only where the DNA matches it firmly. Clone size is not always given. Where it is, it says once, few, many or a class for expanded clones.

>TRBV7-2|17|NA|TRBJ2-2|few
CASSSRPGLLLTGELFF
TGTGCCAGCAGCTCCAGGCCCGGACTGCTCCTCACCGGGGAGCTGTTTTTT
>TRBV28|12|NA|TRBJ1-2|once
CASSSPGYGYTF
TGTGCCAGCAGTTCCCCTGGCTATGGCTACACCTTC
>TRBV18|13|NA|TRBJ1-6|NA
CASADRTNSPLHF
TGTGCCAGCGCAGACAGAACTAATTCACCCCTCCACTTT
>TRBV11-1|17|TRBD1|TRBJ1-1|NA
CASSRGGVVILNTEAFF
TGTGCCAGCAGCCGAGGGGGCGTCGTTATCCTGAACACTGAAGCTTTCTTT
>TRBV6-1|17|NA|TRBJ1-5|NA
CASSEEGRGARNQPQHF
TGTGCCAGCAGTGAAGAGGGTAGAGGGGCCCGAAATCAGCCCCAGCATTTT
>TRBV7-2|14|NA|TRBJ1-5|NA
CASSPSRDNQPQHF
TGTGCCAGCAGTCCTAGCCGGGACAATCAGCCCCAGCATTTT
>TRBV5-1|15|NA|TRBJ2-5|NA
CASSQLGESQETQYF
TGCGCCAGCAGCCAACTGGGGGAGAGCCAAGAGACCCAGTACTTC
>TRBV6-1|15|TRBD2|TRBJ2-5|NA
CASTSSGGFAETQYF
TGTGCCAGCACTTCAAGCGGGGGGTTCGCCGAGACCCAGTACTTC
>TRBV6-6|14|TRBD2|TRBJ2-1|NA
CASSYAGAANEQFF
TGTGCCAGCAGTTACGCGGGAGCGGCAAATGAGCAGTTCTTC
>TRBV19|14|TRBD1|TRBJ1-1|NA
CASSDLTTGTEAFF
TGTGCCAGTAGCGACCTAACGACAGGGACTGAAGCTTTCTTT
>TRBV6-1|15|NA|TRBJ1-1|NA
CASTYTTEVNTEAFF
TGTGCCAGCACCTACACGACGGAAGTGAACACTGAAGCTTTCTTT
>TRBV28|14|NA|TRBJ1-2|NA
CASSFYRETYGYTF
TGTGCCAGCAGTTTCTACCGGGAGACCTATGGCTACACCTTC
>TRBV25-1|12|NA|TRBJ1-2|NA
CVSSRGSYGYTF
TGTGTCAGCAGTCGGGGATCCTATGGCTACACCTTC
>TRBV6-6|15|NA|TRBJ2-7|NA
CASSYRPRGPYEQYF
TGTGCCAGCAGTTACCGTCCCAGGGGACCCTACGAGCAGTACTTC
>TRBV2|15|TRBD1|TRBJ1-5|NA
CASNIGGGGNQPQHF
TGTGCCAGCAATATAGGAGGGGGCGGCAATCAGCCCCAGCATTTT
>TRBV11-2|17|NA|TRBJ1-1|NA
CASSLRRFGDLNTEAFF
TGTGCCAGCAGCTTGCGGCGGTTCGGGGACCTGAACACTGAAGCTTTCTTT
>TRBV15|17|NA|TRBJ2-1|NA
CATSRDIHRNSYNEQFF
TGTGCCACCAGCAGAGATATCCACCGGAACTCCTACAATGAGCAGTTCTTC
>TRBV18|14|TRBD1|TRBJ1-4|NA
CASSPNRGDEKLFF
TGTGCCAGCTCACCAAACAGGGGGGATGAAAAACTGTTTTTT
>TRBV5-1|14|NA|TRBJ2-3|NA
CASSSGVLADTQYF
TGCGCCAGCAGCTCAGGGGTTTTGGCAGATACGCAGTATTTT
>TRBV18|15|NA|TRBJ1-1|NA
CASSQRAGRDDEAFF
TGTGCCAGCTCTCAACGGGCGGGGCGCGATGATGAAGCTTTCTTT
>TRBV19|18|NA|TRBJ1-5|NA
CASSIQAPAVSGSMPQHF
TGTGCCAGTAGTATACAGGCCCCAGCTGTATCGGGGAGCATGCCCCAGCATTTT
>TRBV2|13|NA|TRBJ1-1|few
CASSDAFNTEAFF
TGTGCCAGCAGTGACGCCTTTAACACTGAAGCTTTCTTT
>TRBV11-2|15|NA|TRBJ2-7|NA
CASSPALGSSYEQYF
TGTGCCAGCAGTCCTGCACTTGGAAGCTCCTACGAGCAGTACTTC
>TRBV30|12|NA|TRBJ2-1|NA
CAGSSWSNEQFF
TGTGCCGGTAGTTCCTGGAGCAATGAGCAGTTCTTC
>TRBV9|16|TRBD2|TRBJ2-7|once
CASSPQAGGSFYEQYF
TGTGCCAGCAGCCCACAAGCGGGAGGCAGTTTTTACGAGCAGTACTTC
>TRBV6-5|14|NA|TRBJ2-3|NA
CASSYKGTLDTQYF
TGTGCCAGCAGTTACAAGGGAACCCTGGATACGCAGTATTTT
>TRBV2|17|NA|TRBJ1-5|once
CASSDARGRYSNQPQHF
TGTGCCAGCAGTGATGCCCGGGGCAGATATAGCAATCAGCCCCAGCATTTT
>TRBV4-2|18|NA|TRBJ2-4|NA
CASSQGGRSELGQNIQYF
TGTGCCAGCAGCCAAGGGGGACGGTCCGAACTGGGCCAAAACATTCAGTACTTC